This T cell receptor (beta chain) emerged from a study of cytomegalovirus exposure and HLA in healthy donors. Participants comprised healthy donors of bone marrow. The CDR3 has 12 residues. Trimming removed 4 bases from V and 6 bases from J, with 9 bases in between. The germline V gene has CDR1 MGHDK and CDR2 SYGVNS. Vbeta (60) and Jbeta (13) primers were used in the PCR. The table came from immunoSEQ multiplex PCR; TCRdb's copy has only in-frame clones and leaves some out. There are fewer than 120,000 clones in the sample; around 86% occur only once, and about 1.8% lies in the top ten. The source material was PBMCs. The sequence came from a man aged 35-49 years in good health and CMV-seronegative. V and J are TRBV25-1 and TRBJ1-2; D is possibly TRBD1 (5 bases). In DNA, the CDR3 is TGTGCCAGCAGTGCGGTGGGGCATGGCTACACCTTC. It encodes CASSAVGHGYTF.